A selection of T cell receptor beta chains follows, all from one sample in a study of shared clonotypes between healthy human individuals. Data came from immunoSEQ multiplex PCR; TCRdb stores just in-frame clones and leaves some out. The table shows roughly 1,100,000 clones, with about 76% occurring only once. What was sequenced was memory CD4+ T cells sorted from blood. The receptor source for this set is a man between 18 and 35 years old in good health. CDR3s include the opening cysteine and the closing phenylalanine or tryptophan. Each record gives: J gene, V gene, clone size, CDR3 protein. For some rows the clone size is stated as once, few or many, or as a class when expanded; others skip it.

J: TRBJ2-5
V: TRBV18
size: once
CDR3: CASSPGQGGETQYF

J: TRBJ2-1
V: TRBV5-1
size: .
CDR3: CASSLDSLRDEQFF

J: TRBJ2-5
V: TRBV7-2
size: .
CDR3: CASSTGLSETQYF

J: TRBJ2-1
V: TRBV7-6
size: few
CDR3: CASSLRGAGQPYNEQFF

J: TRBJ2-1
V: TRBV30
size: .
CDR3: CAWSVQLYEQFF

J: TRBJ1-1
V: TRBV2
size: few
CDR3: CASSTVGGQGAFF

J: TRBJ2-2
V: TRBV19
size: .
CDR3: CASSIRGTGENTGELFF

J: TRBJ2-2
V: TRBV6-5
size: .
CDR3: CASSYGGRELFF

J: TRBJ1-2
V: TRBV5-1
size: .
CDR3: CASSLAGDLYGYTF

J: TRBJ1-5
V: TRBV6-4
size: few
CDR3: CASSDSRGPRRDQPQHF